These 24 T cell receptor beta chains were all obtained from the same sample, sequenced in a study of T cell responses to AZD1222 COVID-19 vaccine. The protocol was immunoSEQ multiplex PCR, while the TCRdb copy is restricted to in-frame clones and leaves out a portion. The table shows about 110,000 clones, with roughly 86% occurring only once. The starting material was peripheral blood, obtained 28 days after the second AZD1222 dose. All receptors come from an adult who received the AZD1222 COVID-19 vaccine.

The rearrangement joins TRBV23-1 to TRBJ2-7; 9 bases map to TRBD1. TRBV23-1 is placed among ORFs of uncertain function. The CDR3 runs 18 residues. With 0 bases clipped from V and 1 base from J, the junction kept 10 bases outside the gene matches. The CDR3 here is CASSQSGGTGPISYEQYF. The CDR3 coding sequence is TGCGCCAGCAGTCAATCCGGGGGGACAGGGCCTATTTCCTACGAGCAGTACTTC.

The V gene is TRBV24-1, the J gene TRBJ2-1, with D possibly called TRBD1 or TRBD2 (5 bases each). The CDR3 totals 13 residues. Per germline, CDR1 KGHDR and CDR2 SFDVKD. The V end was cut by 8 bases, the J end by 8 bases, with 15 bases between. CDR3 DNA: TGTGCCACCATGAATTGGGGGAGCGATGAGCAGTTCTTC. Its protein is CATMNWGSDEQFF.

CDR3 amino acids: CASSQGGNTGELFF. Written as DNA, the CDR3 is TGTGCCAGCAGCCAAGGAGGAAACACCGGGGAGCTGTTTTTT. V usage is TRBV3-1 (or the pseudogene TRBV3-2) and J usage is TRBJ2-2; D call uncertain. Looked up from germline, CDR1 is LGHDT and CDR2 is YNNKEL (reference sequence). There are 14 residues in the CDR3. The V end lost 1 base, the J end lost 2 bases, and 5 bases lay between the germline ends.

V and J are TRBV19 and TRBJ2-1; 12 bases map to TRBD2. The germline gives CDR1 LNHDA, CDR2 SQIVND (reference sequence). This CDR3 spans 15 amino acids. After removal of 3 bases from V and 8 bases from J, the junction contained 5 bases not matched to a gene. Here the CDR3 DNA reads TGTGCCAGTAGTATGACTAGCGGGAGTCATGATGAGCAGTTCTTC. Protein product: CASSMTSGSHDEQFF.

This chain joins TRBV10-2 and TRBJ1-6; TRBD1 is a possible D gene (5 bases). V was shortened by 0 bases and J by 10 bases, with 19 bases between the two germline ends. There are 17 residues in the CDR3. Germline assignment: CDR1 WSHSY and CDR2 SAAADI. CDR3 in amino acids: CASSESPLPQGNSPLHF. DNA for the CDR3: TGCGCCAGCAGTGAGTCCCCCCTGCCCCAGGGTAACTCACCCCTCCACTTT.

The sample holds a few counts of this clone. J is TRBJ1-4 and V is TRBV30; D is ambiguous. The ends were cut back, 0 bases at V and 11 bases at J, with 10 bases in the middle. The CDR3 contains 12 residues. The germline gives CDR1 GTSNPN, CDR2 SVGIG (reference sequence). CDR3 loop: CAWSVPLGKLFF. The CDR3 DNA follows: TGTGCCTGGAGTGTACCCCTAGGGAAACTGTTTTTT.

The genes are TRBV6-2 or TRBV6-3 and TRBJ2-3; 9 bases align to TRBD2. V was pared by 2 bases and J by 6 bases, with 9 bases of the junction left unmatched. Germline V lookup: CDR1 MNHEY, CDR2 SVGEGT. This CDR3 has 16 amino acids. CDR3 in DNA: TGTGCCAGCAGTTACCCTCTAGCGGGACCAAGGGATACGCAGTATTTT. Its translation: CASSYPLAGPRDTQYF.

The chain is built from TRBV19 and TRBJ2-2; 11 bases fit TRBD1. The CDR3 runs 15 residues. V lost 9 bases to trimming and J lost 4 bases; unmatched junction nucleotides: 7. CDR1 LNHDA and CDR2 SQIVND come from the germline V gene (reference sequence). The CDR3 DNA sequence: TGTGCCAGCCAGGACAGGGGGCGTCTCACCGGGGAGCTGTTTTTT. It is translated as CASQDRGRLTGELFF.

This clone occurred a few times. V is TRBV7-3 and J is TRBJ2-2; D is ambiguous. The V end was cut by 1 base, the J end by 4 bases, with 7 bases between. The CDR3 sequence is 14 residues long. Germline loops: CDR1 SGHTA, CDR2 FQGTGA. In DNA form, the CDR3 reads TGTGCCAGCAGCTTAAGCGTGACCACCGGGGAGCTGTTTTTT. It encodes CASSLSVTTGELFF. Supplemented by reference TRBV7-3 and TRBJ2-2, the full variable domain reads GAGVSQTPSNKVTEKGKYVELRCDPISGHTALYWYRQSLGQGPEFLIYFQGTGAADDSGLPNDRFFAVRPEGSVSTLKIQRTERGDSAVYLCASSLSVTTGELFFGEGSRLTVL.

The chain employs TRBV28 and TRBJ2-7; TRBD2 matches at 11 bases. Germline loops: CDR1 MDHEN, CDR2 SYDVKM. Trimming took 5 bases from V and 1 from J; bases not matched to a gene: 7. The CDR3 runs 16 residues. The CDR3 bases are TGTGCCAGCAGTCCCGAGGGGACTAGCGGTTCCTACGAGCAGTACTTC. Protein sequence: CASSPEGTSGSYEQYF.

The chain carries TRBV6-5 and TRBJ2-7; possibly TRBD1 for D (5 bases). V dropped 5 bases and J dropped 5 bases, with 19 bases sitting between them. The CDR3 sequence is 15 residues long. The germline gives CDR1 MNHEY, CDR2 SVGAGI. In nucleotides, the CDR3 is TGTGCCAGCAGTCTAATGGGCAGGTGGGGCGACGAGCAGTACTTC. This codes for CASSLMGRWGDEQYF.

The genes are TRBV15 and TRBJ2-3, with a tentative D call TRBD2 (6 bases). Germline loops: CDR1 LNHNV, CDR2 YYDKDF (reference sequence). The V gene lost 3 bases and the J gene lost 10 bases, with 14 bases spanning the gap. The CDR3 has 13 residues. The CDR3 coding sequence is TGTGCCACCAGCAGGACGGAGGGAGTTGCGCAGTATTTT. It yields the protein CATSRTEGVAQYF.

V and J are TRBV28 and TRBJ2-2; the D is unclear. The CDR3 extends over 14 amino acids. The germline V and J ends were trimmed by 3 bases and 5 bases, with 10 bases remaining between them. Per the germline V gene, CDR1 is MDHEN and CDR2 is SYDVKM. The CDR3, as DNA: TGTGCCAGCAGTTTCCTAGTTGGTACCGGGGAGCTGTTTTTT. Translating it yields CASSFLVGTGELFF.

This chain joins TRBV6-5 and TRBJ1-1; TRBD1 is a possible D gene (5 bases). This CDR3 region has 13 residues. Trimming shortened V by 6 bases and J by 1 base, and 9 bases separated the two germline ends. Germline V gene data show CDR1 as MNHEY and CDR2 as SVGAGI. The CDR3 bases are TGTGCCAGCAGAACAGGATGGAACACTGAAGCTTTCTTT. It yields the protein CASRTGWNTEAFF.

In this sample, this clone turned up a few times. The chain has TRBV23-1 and TRBJ1-4; 7 nucleotides agree with TRBD1. TRBV23-1 is an open reading frame whose function is uncertain. J gave up 8 bases and V 3 bases, and 12 bases lay outside the gene matches. The CDR3 runs to 16 residues. Here the CDR3 reads CASSHSRDSPGEKLFF. The CDR3 DNA reads as TGCGCCAGCAGTCATTCTCGGGACAGCCCGGGGGAAAAACTGTTTTTT.

This rearrangement joins TRBV12-3 or TRBV12-4 to TRBJ2-1, with D possibly being TRBD1 or TRBD2 (5 bases each). Trimming pared 8 bases from V and 9 bases from J, leaving 11 bases between. The CDR3 is 11 residues long. The CDR3 DNA reads as TGTGCCAGCGGTCGGGACGGTGAGCAGTTCTTC. Its protein product is CASGRDGEQFF.

This clone was observed a single time. The V and J genes are TRBV6-1 and TRBJ1-2, with unresolved D. Germline CDR1 reads MNHNS; CDR2 reads SASEGT. CDR3 length equals 15 residues. Trimming removed 7 bases at V and 1 base at J, with 16 bases between. CDR3 loop: CASIRGKLDNYGYTF. The CDR3 bases are TGTGCCAGCATTCGCGGGAAGCTGGATAACTATGGCTACACCTTC.

The rearrangement joins TRBV10-3 to TRBJ1-2; perhaps TRBD1 as D (6 bases). Trimming pared 5 bases from V and 4 bases from J, leaving 8 bases between. Germline V lookup: CDR1 ENHRY, CDR2 SYGVKD. This CDR3 comprises 12 residues. Here the CDR3 reads CAISPRGYGYTF. As DNA, the CDR3 is TGTGCCATCAGTCCCAGGGGCTATGGCTACACCTTC.

This clone was seen just once. V is TRBV18 and J is TRBJ1-1, with D unclear. Germline CDR1 KGHSH, CDR2 LQKENI. Trimming took off 7 bases at V and 1 base at J, with 13 bases between the two ends. The CDR3 consists of 14 residues. CDR3 in amino acids: CASLPRAANTEAFF. The DNA of the CDR3 is TGTGCCAGCTTACCGCGGGCCGCGAACACTGAAGCTTTCTTT.

The chain recombines TRBV6-5 with TRBJ1-1; the D is unclear. Per germline, CDR1 MNHEY and CDR2 SVGAGI. The CDR3 covers 12 residues. Trimming pared 6 bases from V and 4 bases from J, leaving 9 bases between. CDR3 DNA: TGTGCCAGCAGGAGCGATGCCACTGAAGCTTTCTTT. As protein: CASRSDATEAFF.

The V gene is TRBV12-5, the J gene TRBJ1-6; D unresolved. CDR3 length equals 14 residues. The V end was cut by 1 base, the J end by 7 bases, with 8 bases between. Germline V gene data show CDR1 as LGHNT and CDR2 as FRNRAP. The CDR3 DNA follows: TGTGCTAGTGGTTTGGCCGCTGACAATTCACCCCTCCACTTT. It translates to CASGLAADNSPLHF.

V usage is TRBV25-1 and J usage is TRBJ1-2, with TRBD1 matching 8 bases. The CDR3 is 14 amino acids. V gave up 7 bases and J gave up 8 bases; unmatched junction bases: 12. Germline V gene sequence: CDR1 MGHDK, CDR2 SYGVNS. In DNA, the CDR3 is TGTGCCAGCACCTCCGGGACAGGAGGTCAAGGCTACACCTTC. Its translation: CASTSGTGGQGYTF.

This chain connects TRBV27 to TRBJ2-7, with a tentative D call TRBD1 (5 bases). The CDR3 contains 12 residues. Per the germline V gene, CDR1 is MNHEY and CDR2 is SMNVEV (reference sequence). Trimming took off 2 bases at V and 3 bases at J, with 5 bases between the two ends. CDR3 sequence (DNA): TGTGCCAGCAGTTTACAGGGCTACGAGCAGTACTTC. Translating gives CASSLQGYEQYF.

The rearrangement links TRBV6-5 to TRBJ1-2, with D hard to call. With 0 bases removed from V and 8 bases from J, the gap between germline ends came to 16 bases. This CDR3 is built from 15 residues. Germline-derived CDR1 and CDR2 are MNHEY and SVGAGI. The CDR3 DNA sequence: TGTGCCAGCAGTTACTCGGCCGCGGGCACTTGGGGCTACACCTTC. Translated: CASSYSAAGTWGYTF.